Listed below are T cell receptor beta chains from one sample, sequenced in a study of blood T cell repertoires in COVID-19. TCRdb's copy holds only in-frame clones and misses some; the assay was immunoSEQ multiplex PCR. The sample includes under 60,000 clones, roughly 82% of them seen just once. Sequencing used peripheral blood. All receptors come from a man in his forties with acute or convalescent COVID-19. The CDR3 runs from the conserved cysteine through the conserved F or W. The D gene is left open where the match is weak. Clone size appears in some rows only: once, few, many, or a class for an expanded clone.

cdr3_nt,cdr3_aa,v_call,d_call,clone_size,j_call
TGTGCCAGCAGCCTCCAAGGGGACAGATACAATGAGCAGTTCTTC,CASSLQGDRYNEQFF,TRBV3-1/TRBV3-2,TRBD1,NA,TRBJ2-1
TGTGCCAGCAGCCGTTCTCATGGGGCAGGTTCGCCCCGCGAGCAGTACTTC,CASSRSHGAGSPREQYF,TRBV27,NA,NA,TRBJ2-7
TGTGCCAGCAGCTGGCGTCCCGGGACAGGAAATCAACTGTTTTTT,CASSWRPGTGNQLFF,TRBV5-6,TRBD1,NA,TRBJ1-4
TGTGCCAGCAGAAAACCCCTTCCCGTAGGACTAGCCTACAATGAGCAGTTCTTC,CASRKPLPVGLAYNEQFF,TRBV27,TRBD2,NA,TRBJ2-1
TGTGCCAGCAGTCCCCGACAGGGTACGGGTGGCTACACCTTC,CASSPRQGTGGYTF,TRBV6-4,TRBD1,NA,TRBJ1-2
TGTGCCAGTAGTATATCAGGGGAGCGCGGCTACACCTTC,CASSISGERGYTF,TRBV19,NA,NA,TRBJ1-2
TGCGCCAGCAGCACTGGACAGGGGTCAAGGTACGAGCAGTACTTC,CASSTGQGSRYEQYF,TRBV5-1,TRBD1,NA,TRBJ2-7
TGTGCCAGCAGCTTGGGAGGGACTGGGGCCAACGTCCTGACTTTC,CASSLGGTGANVLTF,TRBV5-4,NA,once,TRBJ2-6
TGTGCCAGCAGCCCCTTCGGAGGGGCTAATGAAAAACTGTTTTTT,CASSPFGGANEKLFF,TRBV9,NA,NA,TRBJ1-4
TGTGCCTGGAGTGTACCAGGGATTTCACCCCTCCACTTT,CAWSVPGISPLHF,TRBV30,NA,NA,TRBJ1-6
TGCAGCGTTGAGCAAAACAGTGGAAACACCATATATTTT,CSVEQNSGNTIYF,TRBV29-1,NA,NA,TRBJ1-3
TGTGCCAGCAGCTTGCGGACTAGCGGGGACCTCAATGAGCAGTTCTTC,CASSLRTSGDLNEQFF,TRBV4-2,TRBD2,NA,TRBJ2-1
TGTGCCAGCAGTTCCGGTCGTAGCTATGGCTACACCTTC,CASSSGRSYGYTF,TRBV28,NA,NA,TRBJ1-2
TGCGCCAGCAGCTTGGTGGGACAGAGCGAAAACATTCAGTACTTC,CASSLVGQSENIQYF,TRBV5-1,TRBD1,NA,TRBJ2-4
TGTGCCAGCAGCCCGGGACACGCTGCTAACTATGGCTACACCTTC,CASSPGHAANYGYTF,TRBV2,NA,NA,TRBJ1-2
TGTGCCAGCAGCTTCGGACAGGGAACCTACGAGCAGTACTTC,CASSFGQGTYEQYF,TRBV5-4,TRBD1,NA,TRBJ2-7
TGCGCCAGCAGTGACAGGGAGGCCGGGGAGCTGTTTTTT,CASSDREAGELFF,TRBV10-1,NA,NA,TRBJ2-2
TGTGCCAGCAGTATGGCAGGTAATGGCTACACCTTC,CASSMAGNGYTF,TRBV2,NA,NA,TRBJ1-2
TGTGCCACCTCTCGAAGGATTAGCGGGGGGTTCACAGATACGCAGTATTTT,CATSRRISGGFTDTQYF,TRBV24-1,TRBD2,NA,TRBJ2-3
TGTGCCAGTAGTAGGCGGTTCACTAATGAAAAACTGTTTTTT,CASSRRFTNEKLFF,TRBV19,NA,NA,TRBJ1-4
TGTGCCAGCAGCTCCGGCGGGACAGGGGGCTATGGCTACACCTTC,CASSSGGTGGYGYTF,TRBV11-2,TRBD1,NA,TRBJ1-2
TGTGCCAGCAGCTTGGTGTTTAGGACAGGCGTCGTTGAAGCTTTCTTT,CASSLVFRTGVVEAFF,TRBV5-4,TRBD1,NA,TRBJ1-1
TGCAGTGCTAGTCTCCAGAATAATTCACCCCTCCACTTT,CSASLQNNSPLHF,TRBV20-1,NA,NA,TRBJ1-6
TGCAGCGTGCGACAGGGGAACACCGGGGAGCTGTTTTTT,CSVRQGNTGELFF,TRBV29-1,TRBD1,NA,TRBJ2-2
TGTGCCAGCTCACCGGGGGGGGACCCATTTGAAGCTTTCTTT,CASSPGGDPFEAFF,TRBV18,NA,NA,TRBJ1-1
TGTGCCAGCAGCTACGGGAAGGGGACAAGGTACCAAGAGACCCAGTACTTC,CASSYGKGTRYQETQYF,TRBV7-3,NA,NA,TRBJ2-5
TGCGCCAGCAGCTTGGCCGGACAGGCCCGCGTGGGAGCTTTCTTT,CASSLAGQARVGAFF,TRBV5-1,TRBD1,once,TRBJ1-1
TGTGCCATCAGGGGGACTAGCGGGGAATTCAATGAGCAGTTCTTC,CAIRGTSGEFNEQFF,TRBV10-3,TRBD2,NA,TRBJ2-1
TGTGCCAGCAGCTTATTACCCGACAGCTTAAATGAAAAACTGTTTTTT,CASSLLPDSLNEKLFF,TRBV7-2,NA,NA,TRBJ1-4
TGTGCCAGCAGCCAACGAGGGGGCTCTAACTATGGCTACACCTTC,CASSQRGGSNYGYTF,TRBV3-1/TRBV3-2,TRBD1,NA,TRBJ1-2
TGTGCCAGCAGGGTGACAGGTGGAAACACTGAAGCTTTCTTT,CASRVTGGNTEAFF,TRBV28,NA,NA,TRBJ1-1
TGCGCCAGCAGTGATCGAGGACAGGGTAGTCAGCCCCAGCATTTT,CASSDRGQGSQPQHF,TRBV10-1,TRBD1,NA,TRBJ1-5
TGCGCCAGCAGCTTGGACAGATCTAATTCACCCCTCCACTTT,CASSLDRSNSPLHF,TRBV5-1,NA,few,TRBJ1-6
TGTGCCATCAGACCAGGGATGCGGACTGAAGCTTTCTTT,CAIRPGMRTEAFF,TRBV10-3,NA,NA,TRBJ1-1
TGCAGCGTTGGGGCAGGGGGCCCTAATGAGCAGTTCTTC,CSVGAGGPNEQFF,TRBV29-1,TRBD1,NA,TRBJ2-1
TGCGCCAGCAGCTTGGACTTGCAACCCGTGAGGGAGCAGTACTTC,CASSLDLQPVREQYF,TRBV5-1,NA,NA,TRBJ2-7
TGTGCCTGGACGCGGACAGGGAATAGTGCTGAAGCTTTCTTT,CAWTRTGNSAEAFF,TRBV30,TRBD1,NA,TRBJ1-1
TGCGCCAGCAGCCCCAACAGGGACACTGAAGCTTTCTTT,CASSPNRDTEAFF,TRBV5-1,NA,NA,TRBJ1-1
TGTGCCAGCAGCTTCGCTGGAAACACCATATATTTT,CASSFAGNTIYF,TRBV5-8,NA,NA,TRBJ1-3
TGTGCCAGCCGGGGAGTAAACAATCAGCCCCAGCATTTT,CASRGVNNQPQHF,TRBV6-6,NA,NA,TRBJ1-5